This record covers a single TCR beta chain. The data were taken from a study of blood T cells in healthy people across ages. Per the germline V gene, CDR1 is SEHNR and CDR2 is FQNEAQ (reference sequence). V was trimmed by 5 bases and J by 3 bases, leaving 16 bases between them. The CDR3 runs to 15 residues. A J-beta primer mix and a sample-barcoded 5' primer were used in a second PCR of roughly 6 to 12 cycles. Each CDR3 protein is one row after TCRdb ran MiXCR on the 5' RACE reads. The repertoire holds about 970,000 distinct CDR3 sequences, 45% to 60% seen once, with about a fifth in the top ten. The specimen sequenced was blood. The chain uses TRBV7-9 and TRBJ2-5, with D maybe TRBD2 (5 bases). This receptor was obtained from a woman aged 55-70 years in good health. CDR3 residues: CASSESDFSKETQYF. The DNA for the CDR3 is TGTGCCAGCAGCGAATCGGACTTTTCGAAAGAGACCCAGTACTTC.